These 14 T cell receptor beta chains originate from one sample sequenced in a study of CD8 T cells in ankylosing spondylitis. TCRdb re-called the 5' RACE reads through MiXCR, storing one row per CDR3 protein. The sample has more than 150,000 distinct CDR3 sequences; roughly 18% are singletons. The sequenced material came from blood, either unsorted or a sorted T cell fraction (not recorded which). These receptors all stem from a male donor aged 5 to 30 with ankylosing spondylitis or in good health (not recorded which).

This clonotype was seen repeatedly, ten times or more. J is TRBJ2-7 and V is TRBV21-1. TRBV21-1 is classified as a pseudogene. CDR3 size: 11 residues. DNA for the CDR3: TGTGCCAGCAGCAAAGAAAGCGAGCAGTACGTC. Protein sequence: CASSKESEQYV.

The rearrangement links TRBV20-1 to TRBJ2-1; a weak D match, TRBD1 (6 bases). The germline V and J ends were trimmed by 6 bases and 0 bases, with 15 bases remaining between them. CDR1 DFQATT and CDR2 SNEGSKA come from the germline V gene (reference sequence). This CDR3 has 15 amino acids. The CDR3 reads CSASYRAGSYNEQFF. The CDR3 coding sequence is TGCAGTGCATCTTACAGGGCCGGCTCCTACAATGAGCAGTTCTTC.

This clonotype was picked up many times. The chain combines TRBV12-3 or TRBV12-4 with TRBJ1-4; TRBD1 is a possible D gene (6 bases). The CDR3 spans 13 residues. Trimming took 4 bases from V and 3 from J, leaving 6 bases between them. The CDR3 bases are TGTGCCAGCAGTTACAGGGCTAATGAAAAACTGTTTTTT. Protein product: CASSYRANEKLFF.

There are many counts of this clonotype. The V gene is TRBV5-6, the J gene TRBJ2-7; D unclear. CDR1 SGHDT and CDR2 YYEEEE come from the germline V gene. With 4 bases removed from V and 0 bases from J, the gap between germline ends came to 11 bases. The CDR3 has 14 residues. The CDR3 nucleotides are TGTGCCAGCAGCCGCCGATCTTCCTCCTACGAGCAGTACGTC. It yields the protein CASSRRSSSYEQYV.

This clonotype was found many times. CDR3 sequence (DNA): TGTGCCAGCAGTTTATTTCTGGGAGGGAGGGCCGTCACAGATACGCAGTATTTT. This sequence encodes CASSLFLGGRAVTDTQYF. The gene calls are TRBV12-3 or TRBV12-4 and TRBJ2-3; TRBD2 aligns across 7 bases. Germline trimming cut 2 bases from V and 2 bases from J; bases unmatched to any gene: 13. The CDR3 length is 18 residues.

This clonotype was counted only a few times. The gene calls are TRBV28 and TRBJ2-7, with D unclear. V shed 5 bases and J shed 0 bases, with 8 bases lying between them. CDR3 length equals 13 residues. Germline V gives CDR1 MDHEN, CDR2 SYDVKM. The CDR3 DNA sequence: TGTGCCAGCAGTCGGATGAGCTCCTACGAGCAGTACTTC. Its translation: CASSRMSSYEQYF.

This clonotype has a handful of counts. CDR3 protein: CASSPQAAPYNEQFF. CDR3 sequence (DNA): TGTGCCAGCAGCCCCCAGGCGGCCCCCTACAATGAGCAGTTCTTC. V usage is TRBV5-4 and J usage is TRBJ2-1; D unclear. Germline-derived CDR1 and CDR2 are SGHNT and YYREEE (reference sequence). Trimming pared 4 bases from V and 2 bases from J, leaving 13 bases between. There are 15 residues in the CDR3.

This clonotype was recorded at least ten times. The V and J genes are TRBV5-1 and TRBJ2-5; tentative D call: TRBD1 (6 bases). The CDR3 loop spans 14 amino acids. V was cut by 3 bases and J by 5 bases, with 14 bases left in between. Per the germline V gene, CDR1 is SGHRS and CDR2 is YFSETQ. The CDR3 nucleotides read TGCGCCAGCAGCTATGACAGGTCTGGGGAGACCCAGTACTTC. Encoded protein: CASSYDRSGETQYF.

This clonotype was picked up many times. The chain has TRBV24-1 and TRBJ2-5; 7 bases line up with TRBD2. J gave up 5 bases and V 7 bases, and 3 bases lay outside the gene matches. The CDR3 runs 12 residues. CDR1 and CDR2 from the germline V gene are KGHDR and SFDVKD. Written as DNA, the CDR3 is TGTGCCACCAGCACTAGCGTCGAGACCCAGTACTTC. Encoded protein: CATSTSVETQYF.

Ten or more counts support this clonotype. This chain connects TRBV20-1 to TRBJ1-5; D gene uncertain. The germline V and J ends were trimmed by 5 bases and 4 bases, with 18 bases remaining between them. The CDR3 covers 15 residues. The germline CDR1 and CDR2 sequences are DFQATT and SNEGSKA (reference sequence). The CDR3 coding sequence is TGCAGTGCTCCTCAAAAAGACCGGGCTAATCAGCCCCAGCATTTT. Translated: CSAPQKDRANQPQHF.

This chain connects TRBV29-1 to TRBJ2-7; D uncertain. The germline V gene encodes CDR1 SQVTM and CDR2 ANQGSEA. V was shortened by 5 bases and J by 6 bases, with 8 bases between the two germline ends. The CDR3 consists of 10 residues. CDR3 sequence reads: CSVKIREQYF. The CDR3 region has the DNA TGCAGCGTTAAGATTCGCGAGCAGTACTTC.

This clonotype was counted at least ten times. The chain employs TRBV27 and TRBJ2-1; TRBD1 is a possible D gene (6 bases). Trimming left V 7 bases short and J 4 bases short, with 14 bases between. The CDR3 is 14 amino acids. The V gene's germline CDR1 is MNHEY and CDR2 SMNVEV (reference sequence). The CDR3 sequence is CASTGTLGYNEQFF. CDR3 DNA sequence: TGTGCCAGCACAGGGACATTGGGTTACAATGAGCAGTTCTTC.

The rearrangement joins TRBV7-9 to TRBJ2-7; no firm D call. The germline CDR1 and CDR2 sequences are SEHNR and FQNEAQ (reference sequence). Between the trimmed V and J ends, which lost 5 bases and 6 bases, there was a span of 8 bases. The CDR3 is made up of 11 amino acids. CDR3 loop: CASSGDIEQYF. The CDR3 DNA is TGTGCCAGCAGCGGGGATATCGAGCAGTACTTC.

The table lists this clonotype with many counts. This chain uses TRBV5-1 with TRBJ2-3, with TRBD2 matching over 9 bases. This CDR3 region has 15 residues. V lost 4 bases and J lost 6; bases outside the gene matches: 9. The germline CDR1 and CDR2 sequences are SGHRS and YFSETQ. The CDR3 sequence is CASSVSGSGMDTQYF. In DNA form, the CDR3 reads TGCGCCAGCAGCGTTAGCGGGAGTGGTATGGATACGCAGTATTTT.